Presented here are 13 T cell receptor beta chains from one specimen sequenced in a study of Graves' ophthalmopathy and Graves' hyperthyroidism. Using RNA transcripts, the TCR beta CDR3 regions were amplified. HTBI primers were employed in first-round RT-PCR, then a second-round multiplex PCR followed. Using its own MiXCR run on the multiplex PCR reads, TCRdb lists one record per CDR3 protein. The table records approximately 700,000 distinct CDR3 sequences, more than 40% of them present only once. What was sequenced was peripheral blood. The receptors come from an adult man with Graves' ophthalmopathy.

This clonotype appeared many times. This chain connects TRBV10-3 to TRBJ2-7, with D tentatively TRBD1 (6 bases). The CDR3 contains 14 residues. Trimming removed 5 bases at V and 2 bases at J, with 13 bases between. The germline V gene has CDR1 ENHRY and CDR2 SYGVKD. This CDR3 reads CAISTTGIPYEQYF. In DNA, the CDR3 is TGTGCCATCAGTACAACAGGGATCCCCTACGAGCAGTACTTC.

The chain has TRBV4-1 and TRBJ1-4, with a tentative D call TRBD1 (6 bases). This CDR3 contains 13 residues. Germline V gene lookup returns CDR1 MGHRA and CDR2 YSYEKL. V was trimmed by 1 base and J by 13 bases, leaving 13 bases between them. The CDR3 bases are TGCGCCAGCAGCCAAGTCGGGGGGGCCGTACTGTTTTTT. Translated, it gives CASSQVGGAVLFF.

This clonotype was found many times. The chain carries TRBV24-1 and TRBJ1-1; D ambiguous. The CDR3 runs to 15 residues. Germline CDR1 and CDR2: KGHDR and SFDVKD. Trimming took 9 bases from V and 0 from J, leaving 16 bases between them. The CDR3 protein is CATRPGSGVNTEAFF. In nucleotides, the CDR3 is TGTGCCACCCGTCCCGGGAGTGGTGTGAACACTGAAGCTTTCTTT.

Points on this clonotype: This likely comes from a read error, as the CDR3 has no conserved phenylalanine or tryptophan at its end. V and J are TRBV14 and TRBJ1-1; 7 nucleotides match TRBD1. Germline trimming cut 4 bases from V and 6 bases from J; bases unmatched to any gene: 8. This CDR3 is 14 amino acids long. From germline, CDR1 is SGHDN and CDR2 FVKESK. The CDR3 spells CASSRQGSWAEAFL. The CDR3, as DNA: TGTGCCAGCAGCCGACAGGGATCTTGGGCTGAAGCTTTCCTT.

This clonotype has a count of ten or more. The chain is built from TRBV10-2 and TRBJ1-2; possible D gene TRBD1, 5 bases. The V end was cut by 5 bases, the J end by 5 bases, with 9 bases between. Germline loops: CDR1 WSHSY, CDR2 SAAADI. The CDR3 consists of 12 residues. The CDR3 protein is CASSRDRYGYTF. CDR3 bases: TGCGCCAGCAGTCGTGACAGATATGGCTACACCTTC.

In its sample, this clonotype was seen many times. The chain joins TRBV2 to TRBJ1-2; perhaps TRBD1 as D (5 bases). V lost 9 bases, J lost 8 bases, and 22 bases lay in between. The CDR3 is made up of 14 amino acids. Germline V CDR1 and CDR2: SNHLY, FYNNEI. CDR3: CARRNRDLSHGYTF. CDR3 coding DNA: TGTGCCAGGAGAAACCGGGACCTGAGCCACGGCTACACCTTC.

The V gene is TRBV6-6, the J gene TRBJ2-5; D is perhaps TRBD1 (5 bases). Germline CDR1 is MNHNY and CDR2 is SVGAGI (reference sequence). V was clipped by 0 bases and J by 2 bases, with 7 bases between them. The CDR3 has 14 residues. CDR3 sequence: CASSYSSGQETQYF. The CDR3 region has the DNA TGTGCCAGCAGTTACTCGTCAGGGCAAGAGACCCAGTACTTC.

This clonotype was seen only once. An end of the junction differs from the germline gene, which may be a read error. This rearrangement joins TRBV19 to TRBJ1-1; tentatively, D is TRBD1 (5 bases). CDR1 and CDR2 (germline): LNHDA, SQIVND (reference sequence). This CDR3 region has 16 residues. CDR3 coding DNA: TGTGCCAGTAGCATAGCCGCAGGGAATAGGGGCACTGAAGCTTTCTTT. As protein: CASSIAAGNRGTEAFF.

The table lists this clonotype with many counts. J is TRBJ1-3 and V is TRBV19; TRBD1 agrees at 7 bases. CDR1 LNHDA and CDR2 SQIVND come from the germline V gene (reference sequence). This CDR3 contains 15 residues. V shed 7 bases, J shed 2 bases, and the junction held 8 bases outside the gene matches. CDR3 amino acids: CASKSQGLAGNTIYF. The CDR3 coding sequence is TGTGCCAGTAAGTCACAGGGGCTGGCTGGAAACACCATATATTTT.

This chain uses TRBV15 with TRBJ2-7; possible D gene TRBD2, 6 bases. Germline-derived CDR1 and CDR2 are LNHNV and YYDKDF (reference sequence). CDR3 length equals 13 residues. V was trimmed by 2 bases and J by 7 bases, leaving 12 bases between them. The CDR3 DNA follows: TGTGCCACCAGCAGACAGGGAGGAGGAGAGCAGTACTTC. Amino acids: CATSRQGGGEQYF.

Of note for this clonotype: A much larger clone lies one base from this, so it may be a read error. For the CDR3, the DNA is TGTACCAGCAGTCGACTAGCGGGGGACTCCTACGAGCAGTACTTC. Amino acids: CTSSRLAGDSYEQYF. The chain links TRBV2 to TRBJ2-7, with 12 nucleotides matching TRBD2. The CDR3 length is 15 residues. Germline-derived CDR1 and CDR2 are SNHLY and FYNNEI.

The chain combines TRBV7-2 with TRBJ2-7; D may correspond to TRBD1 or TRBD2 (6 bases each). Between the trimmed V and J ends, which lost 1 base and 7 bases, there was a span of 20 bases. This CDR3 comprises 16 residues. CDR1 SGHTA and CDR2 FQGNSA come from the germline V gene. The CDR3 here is CASSLGSGVGGLEQYF. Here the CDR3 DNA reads TGTGCCAGCAGCTTAGGGTCGGGGGTCGGGGGCTTAGAGCAGTACTTC.

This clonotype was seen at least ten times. The CDR3 coding sequence is TGTGCCAGCAGTCCACATCGAGACAGATACCACGAGCAGTACTTC. Translation: CASSPHRDRYHEQYF. The gene calls are TRBV2 and TRBJ2-7; TRBD1 is a possible D gene (5 bases). V gave up 5 bases and J gave up 5 bases, with 19 bases separating them. The CDR3 loop spans 15 amino acids. Looked up from germline, CDR1 is SNHLY and CDR2 is FYNNEI.